These 9 T cell receptor beta chains share one sample of origin, sequenced in a study of T-cell reconstitution after alpha-beta-depleted transplantation in children. A library of TCRbeta sequences, prepared with unique molecular identifiers, was generated. TCRdb reprocessed the PCR reads via MiXCR and lists one record per CDR3 protein. The data contain 400,000 to 450,000 distinct CDR3 sequences, around two fifths of them singletons. Sequences were derived from PBMCs, sampled before TCRalphabeta/CD19-depleted stem cell transplant. These receptors all come from a girl aged 2-10 years with aplastic anemia, due to receive a stem cell transplant.

The chain employs TRBV4-2 and TRBJ2-1, with D perhaps TRBD1 or TRBD2 (5 bases each). The ends were cut back, 0 bases at V and 5 bases at J, with 11 bases in the middle. This CDR3 spans 15 amino acids. CDR1 and CDR2 from the germline V gene are LGHNA and YNFKEQ. CDR3 residues: CASSQDRDGDNEQFF. DNA of the CDR3: TGTGCCAGCAGCCAAGATAGGGACGGCGACAATGAGCAGTTCTTC.

Of note for this clonotype: This could be a read error, since a much larger clone is one nucleotide away. The CDR3 region is CASSLGNGLSTEAFF. CDR3 bases: TGTGCCAGCAGCTTAGGTAACGGATTGAGCACTGAAGCTTTCTTT. The rearrangement joins TRBV7-9 to TRBJ1-1; D is uncertain. Germline V CDR1 and CDR2: SEHNR, FQNEAQ (reference sequence). This CDR3 has 15 residues. The V gene lost 1 base and the J gene lost 4 bases, with 13 bases spanning the gap.

This clonotype has just a few counts. This chain uses TRBV20-1 with TRBJ2-5; D is possibly TRBD2 (6 bases). CDR1 DFQATT and CDR2 SNEGSKA come from the germline V gene (reference sequence). This CDR3 has 15 amino acids. Trimming removed 4 bases from V and 0 bases from J, with 15 bases in between. The CDR3 here is CSAKGLPPYQETQYF. CDR3 nucleotides: TGCAGTGCTAAGGGACTTCCCCCGTACCAAGAGACCCAGTACTTC.

At least ten counts were recorded for this clonotype. The gene calls are TRBV12-3 or TRBV12-4 and TRBJ2-7; TRBD2 aligns across 7 bases. The V gene end was trimmed by 3 bases and the J gene end by 1 base; junction bases not matched to a gene: 9. The CDR3 sequence is 16 residues long. This chain's CDR3 is CASSLFSGGSSYEQYF. In DNA form, the CDR3 reads TGTGCCAGCAGTTTGTTCTCGGGAGGCTCGTCCTACGAGCAGTACTTC.

This clonotype was seen repeatedly, ten times or more. The chain recombines TRBV12-3 or TRBV12-4 with TRBJ1-5; D is perhaps TRBD1 (5 bases). This CDR3 spans 12 amino acids. V lost 2 bases and J 6 bases, leaving 5 bases between the germline ends. The CDR3 protein is CASSLQGQPQHF. In DNA form, the CDR3 reads TGTGCCAGCAGTTTACAGGGTCAGCCCCAGCATTTT.

The V call is TRBV6-1, the J call TRBJ2-3; TRBD2 agrees at 8 bases. With V trimmed by 7 bases and J by 4 bases, 10 bases remained unmatched. The CDR3 has 15 amino acids. Germline CDR1 reads MNHNS; CDR2 reads SASEGT. CDR3 sequence (DNA): TGTGCCAGCAAACGAGGACTAGCTCTCGCAGATACGCAGTATTTT. Protein product: CASKRGLALADTQYF.

The V and J genes are TRBV13 and TRBJ2-2; the D gene could be TRBD1 or TRBD2 (5 bases each). V was cut by 0 bases and J by 8 bases, with 19 bases left in between. CDR1 and CDR2 (germline): PRHDT, FYEKMQ (reference sequence). CDR3 length: 17 amino acids. CDR3 in DNA: TGTGCCAGCAGCTTAGGGGTCCGAAGTGCCGGGGCAGGGGAGCTGTTTTTT. This codes for CASSLGVRSAGAGELFF.

The chain links TRBV6-1 to TRBJ2-5; 10 bases are a match to TRBD1. This CDR3 has 15 amino acids. Germline loops: CDR1 MNHNS, CDR2 SASEGT. With 7 bases clipped from V and 5 bases from J, the junction kept 10 bases outside the gene matches. The CDR3 DNA follows: TGTGCCAGCACCACTCTTCCGGGACAGGGGGAGACCCAGTACTTC. As protein: CASTTLPGQGETQYF.

The chain is built from TRBV24-1 and TRBJ2-3; D possibly corresponds to TRBD1 (5 bases). The CDR3 has 12 residues. Trimming left V 5 bases short and J 3 bases short, with 5 bases between. Germline loops: CDR1 KGHDR, CDR2 SFDVKD. The CDR3 DNA is TGTGCCACCAGTGCAGGGACAGATACGCAGTATTTT. Encoded protein: CATSAGTDTQYF.